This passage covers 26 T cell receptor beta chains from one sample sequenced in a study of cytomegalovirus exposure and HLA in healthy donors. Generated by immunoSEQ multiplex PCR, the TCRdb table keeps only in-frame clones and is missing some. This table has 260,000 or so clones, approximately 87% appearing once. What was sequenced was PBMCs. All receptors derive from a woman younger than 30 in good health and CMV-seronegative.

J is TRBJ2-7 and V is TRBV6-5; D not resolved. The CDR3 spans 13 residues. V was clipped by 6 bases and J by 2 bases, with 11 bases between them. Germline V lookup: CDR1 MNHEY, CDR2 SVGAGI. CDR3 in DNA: TGTGCCAGCAGCCTAGGCTGGCCCTACGAGCAGTACTTC. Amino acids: CASSLGWPYEQYF.

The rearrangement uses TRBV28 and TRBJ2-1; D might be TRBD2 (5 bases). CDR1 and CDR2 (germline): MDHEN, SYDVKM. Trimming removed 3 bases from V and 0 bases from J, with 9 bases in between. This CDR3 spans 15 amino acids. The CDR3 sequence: CASSFGLISYNEQFF. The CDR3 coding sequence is TGTGCCAGCAGTTTCGGACTGATCTCCTACAATGAGCAGTTCTTC.

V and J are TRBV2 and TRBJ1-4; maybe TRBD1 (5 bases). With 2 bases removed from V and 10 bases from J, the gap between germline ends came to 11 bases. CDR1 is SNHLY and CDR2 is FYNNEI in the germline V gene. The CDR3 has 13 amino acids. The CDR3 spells CASSEQGRGKLFF. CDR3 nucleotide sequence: TGTGCCAGCAGTGAACAGGGTCGCGGAAAACTGTTTTTT.

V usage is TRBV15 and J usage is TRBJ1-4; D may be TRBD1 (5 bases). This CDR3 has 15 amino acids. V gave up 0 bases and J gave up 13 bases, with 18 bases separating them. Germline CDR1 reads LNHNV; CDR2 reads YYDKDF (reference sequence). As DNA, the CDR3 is TGTGCCACCAGCAGAGATCACGCGGGGCGCGGGGGACTGTTTTTT. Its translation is CATSRDHAGRGGLFF.

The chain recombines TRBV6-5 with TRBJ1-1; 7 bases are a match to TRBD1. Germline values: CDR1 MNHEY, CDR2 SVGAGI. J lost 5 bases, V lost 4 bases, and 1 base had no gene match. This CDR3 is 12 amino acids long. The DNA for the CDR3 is TGTGCCAGCAGTTCACAGGGGACTGAAGCTTTCTTT. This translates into CASSSQGTEAFF.

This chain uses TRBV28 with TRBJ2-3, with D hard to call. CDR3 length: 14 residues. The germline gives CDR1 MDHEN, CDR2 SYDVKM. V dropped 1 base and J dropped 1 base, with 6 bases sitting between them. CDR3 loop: CASSLFRGTDTQYF. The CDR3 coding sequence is TGTGCCAGCAGTTTATTTCGCGGCACAGATACGCAGTATTTT.

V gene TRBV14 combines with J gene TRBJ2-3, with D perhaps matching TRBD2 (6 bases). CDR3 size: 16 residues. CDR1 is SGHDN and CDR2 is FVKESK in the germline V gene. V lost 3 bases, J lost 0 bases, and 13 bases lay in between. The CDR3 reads CASSHFLAASTDTQYF. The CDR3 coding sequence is TGTGCCAGCAGCCACTTCTTAGCGGCAAGCACAGATACGCAGTATTTT.

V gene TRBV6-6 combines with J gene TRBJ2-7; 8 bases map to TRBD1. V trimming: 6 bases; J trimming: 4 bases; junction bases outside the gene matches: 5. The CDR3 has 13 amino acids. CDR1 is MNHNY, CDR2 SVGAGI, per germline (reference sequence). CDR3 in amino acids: CASSPDRVYEQYF. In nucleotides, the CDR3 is TGTGCCAGCAGCCCGGACAGGGTTTACGAGCAGTACTTC.

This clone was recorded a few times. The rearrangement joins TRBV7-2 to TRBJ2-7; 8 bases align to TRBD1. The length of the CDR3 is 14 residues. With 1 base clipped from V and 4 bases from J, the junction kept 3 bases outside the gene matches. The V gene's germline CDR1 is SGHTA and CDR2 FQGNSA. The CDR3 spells CASSLVGQGYEQYF. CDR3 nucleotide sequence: TGTGCCAGCAGCTTAGTTGGACAGGGTTACGAGCAGTACTTC. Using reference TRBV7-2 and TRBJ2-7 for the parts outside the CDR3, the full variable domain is GAGVSQSPSNKVTEKGKDVELRCDPISGHTALYWYRQSLGQGLEFLIYFQGNSAPDKSGLPSDRFSAERTGGSVSTLTIQRTQQEDSAVYLCASSLVGQGYEQYFGPGTRLTVT.

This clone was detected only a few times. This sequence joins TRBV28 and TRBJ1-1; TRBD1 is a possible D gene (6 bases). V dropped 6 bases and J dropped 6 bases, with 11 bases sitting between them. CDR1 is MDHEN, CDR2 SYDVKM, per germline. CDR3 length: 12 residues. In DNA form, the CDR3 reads TGTGCCAGCAGCCAACAGGGACCTGAAGCTTTCTTT. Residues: CASSQQGPEAFF.

CDR3 residues: CASSVAYDRSNTEAFF. CDR3 coding DNA: TGTGCCAGCAGCGTAGCATACGACAGATCGAACACTGAAGCTTTCTTT. This chain uses TRBV9 with TRBJ1-1, with D perhaps TRBD1 (5 bases). Trimming pared 0 bases from V and 1 base from J, leaving 13 bases between. Germline CDR1 SGDLS, CDR2 YYNGEE. The CDR3 runs to 16 residues. Based on the CDR3 plus reference TRBV9 and TRBJ1-1, the full variable domain is DSGVTQTPKHLITATGQRVTLRCSPRSGDLSVYWYQQSLDQGLQFLIQYYNGEERAKGNILERFSAQQFPDLHSELNLSSLELGDSALYFCASSVAYDRSNTEAFFGQGTRLTVV.

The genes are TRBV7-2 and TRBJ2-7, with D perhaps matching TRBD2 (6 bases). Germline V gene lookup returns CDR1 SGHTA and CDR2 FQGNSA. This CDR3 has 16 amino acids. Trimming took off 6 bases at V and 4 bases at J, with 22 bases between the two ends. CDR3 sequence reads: CASRGPGLNGNYEQYF. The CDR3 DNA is TGTGCCAGCAGGGGCCCGGGACTCAACGGGAATTACGAGCAGTACTTC.

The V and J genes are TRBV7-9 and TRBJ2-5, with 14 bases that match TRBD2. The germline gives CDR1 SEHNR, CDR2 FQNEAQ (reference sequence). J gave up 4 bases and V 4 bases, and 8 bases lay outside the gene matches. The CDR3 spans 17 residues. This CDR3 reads CASSSGTSGSYLETQYF. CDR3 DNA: TGTGCCAGCAGCTCCGGGACTAGCGGGAGTTATTTAGAGACCCAGTACTTC.

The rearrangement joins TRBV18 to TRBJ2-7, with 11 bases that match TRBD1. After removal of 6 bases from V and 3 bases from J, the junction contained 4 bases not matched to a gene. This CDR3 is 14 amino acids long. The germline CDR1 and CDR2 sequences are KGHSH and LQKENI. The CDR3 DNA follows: TGTGCCAGCTCGCCGGGACAGGGGGACTACGAGCAGTACTTC. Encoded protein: CASSPGQGDYEQYF.

The CDR3 nucleotides are TGTGCCAGCAGTTACAAGGCCAGGGGGCACGAGACCCAGTACTTC. This translates into CASSYKARGHETQYF. V is TRBV6-5 and J is TRBJ2-5; 8 bases match TRBD1. Germline CDR1 MNHEY, CDR2 SVGAGI. The CDR3 is made up of 15 amino acids. V gave up 2 bases and J gave up 5 bases; unmatched junction bases: 7.

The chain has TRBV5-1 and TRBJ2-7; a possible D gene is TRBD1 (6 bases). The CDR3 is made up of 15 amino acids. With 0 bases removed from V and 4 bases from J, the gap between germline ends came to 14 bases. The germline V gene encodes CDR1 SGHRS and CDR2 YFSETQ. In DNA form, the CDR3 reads TGCGCCAGCAGCTTGGTTCAGGGGTGGGTGTACGAGCAGTACTTC. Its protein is CASSLVQGWVYEQYF. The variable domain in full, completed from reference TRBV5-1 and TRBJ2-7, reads KAGVTQTPRYLIKTRGQQVTLSCSPISGHRSVSWYQQTPGQGLQFLFEYFSETQRNKGNFPGRFSGRQFSNSRSEMNVSTLELGDSALYLCASSLVQGWVYEQYFGPGTRLTVT.

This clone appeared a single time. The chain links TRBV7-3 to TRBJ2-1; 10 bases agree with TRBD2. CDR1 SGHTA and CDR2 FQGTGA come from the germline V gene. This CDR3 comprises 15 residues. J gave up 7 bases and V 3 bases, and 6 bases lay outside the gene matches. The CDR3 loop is CASSLGAGGNNEQFF. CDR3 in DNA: TGTGCCAGCAGCTTGGGAGCGGGAGGGAATAATGAGCAGTTCTTC.

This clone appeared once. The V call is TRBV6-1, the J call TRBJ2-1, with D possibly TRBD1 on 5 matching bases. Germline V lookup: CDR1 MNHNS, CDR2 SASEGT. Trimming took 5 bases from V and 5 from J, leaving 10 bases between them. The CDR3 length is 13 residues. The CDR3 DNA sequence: TGTGCCAGCAGTCCGGACACCAACAATGAGCAGTTCTTC. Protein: CASSPDTNNEQFF.

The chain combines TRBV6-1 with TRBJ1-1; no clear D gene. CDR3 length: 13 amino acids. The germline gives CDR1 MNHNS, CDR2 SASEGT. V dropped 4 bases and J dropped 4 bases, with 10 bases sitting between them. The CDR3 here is CASSVTRFTEAFF. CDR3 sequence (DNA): TGTGCCAGCAGTGTTACACGCTTCACTGAAGCTTTCTTT.

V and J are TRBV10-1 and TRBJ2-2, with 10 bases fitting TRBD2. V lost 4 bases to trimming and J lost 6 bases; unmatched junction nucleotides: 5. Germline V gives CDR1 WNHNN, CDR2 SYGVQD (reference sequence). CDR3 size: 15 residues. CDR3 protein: CASSASGSQPGELFF. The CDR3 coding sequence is TGCGCCAGCAGTGCTAGCGGGAGCCAGCCCGGGGAGCTGTTTTTT.

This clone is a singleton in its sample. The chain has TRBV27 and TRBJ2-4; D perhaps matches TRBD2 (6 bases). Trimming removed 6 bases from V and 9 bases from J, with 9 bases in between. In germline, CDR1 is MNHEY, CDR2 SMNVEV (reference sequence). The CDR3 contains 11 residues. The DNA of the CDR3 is TGTGCCAGCAGGCAGGGAGGCATTCAGTACTTC. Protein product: CASRQGGIQYF.

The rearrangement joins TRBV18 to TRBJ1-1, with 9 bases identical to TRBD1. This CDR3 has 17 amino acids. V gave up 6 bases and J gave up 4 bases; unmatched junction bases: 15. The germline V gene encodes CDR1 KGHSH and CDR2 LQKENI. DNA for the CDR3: TGTGCCAGCTCCCAGGACTCGGGACAGGGTTTGGGCACTGAAGCTTTCTTT. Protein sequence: CASSQDSGQGLGTEAFF.

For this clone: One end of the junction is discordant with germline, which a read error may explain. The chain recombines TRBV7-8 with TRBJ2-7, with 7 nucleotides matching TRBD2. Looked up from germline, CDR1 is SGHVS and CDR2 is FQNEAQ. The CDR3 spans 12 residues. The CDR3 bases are TGTGCCAGCAGCCGAACAGCCCCTCTAGCGGATTTC. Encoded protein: CASSRTAPLADF.

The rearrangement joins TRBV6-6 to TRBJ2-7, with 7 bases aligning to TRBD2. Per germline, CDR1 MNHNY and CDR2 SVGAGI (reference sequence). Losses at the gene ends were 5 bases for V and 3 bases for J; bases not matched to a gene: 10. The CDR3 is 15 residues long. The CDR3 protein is CASSGTWLADYEQYF. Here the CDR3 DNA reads TGTGCCAGCAGTGGCACTTGGCTAGCGGACTACGAGCAGTACTTC.

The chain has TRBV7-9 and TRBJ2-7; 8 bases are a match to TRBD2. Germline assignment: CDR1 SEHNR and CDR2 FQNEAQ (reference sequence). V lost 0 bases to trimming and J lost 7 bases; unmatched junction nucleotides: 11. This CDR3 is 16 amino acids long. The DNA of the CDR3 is TGTGCCAGCAGCTTAGCCCCCCAGCCCTTAGCGGGGGAGCAGTACTTC. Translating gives CASSLAPQPLAGEQYF.

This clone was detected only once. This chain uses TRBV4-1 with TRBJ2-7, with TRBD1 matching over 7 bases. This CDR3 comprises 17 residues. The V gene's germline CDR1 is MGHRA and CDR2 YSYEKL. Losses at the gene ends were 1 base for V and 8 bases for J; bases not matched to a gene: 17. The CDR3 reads CASSQGWGYKTGSKQYF. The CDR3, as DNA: TGCGCCAGCAGCCAAGGGTGGGGCTACAAGACAGGGTCCAAGCAGTACTTC.